This T cell receptor beta chain emerged from a study of cytomegalovirus exposure and HLA in healthy donors. Notes on this clone: What it binds is unknown.

This PCR relied on a set of 60 Vbeta primers and 13 Jbeta primers. Assay used: immunoSEQ multiplex PCR; TCRdb lists only in-frame clones, some missing. Of approximately 120,000 clones listed, around 77% are singletons. Findings and limits, study-wide: Altogether, 164 TCR beta chains were recorded as cytomegalovirus-associated. HLA restriction was apparent for most CMV-associated TCR beta chains in a later analysis. Confirmation was obtained in vitro that three CMV-associated chains are specific for CMV antigens.

This CDR3 comprises 14 residues. The V end lost 4 bases, the J end lost 4 bases, and 14 bases lay between the germline ends. From germline, CDR1 is SGHRS and CDR2 YFSETQ. The rearrangement joins TRBV5-1 to TRBJ1-1, with no clear D. The sample taken for sequencing was PBMCs. The origin of this receptor is a woman in her 40s in good health and CMV-seropositive. The CDR3 sequence: CASSPGVLGTEAFF. The CDR3 DNA sequence: TGCGCCAGCAGCCCCGGGGTGTTGGGCACTGAAGCTTTCTTT.